This is a list of T cell receptor beta chains from one sample in a study of PD-1 blockade in classical Hodgkin lymphoma. Measured with immunoSEQ multiplex PCR; TCRdb has only the in-frame clones, and not every one. The sample includes over 11,000 clones, roughly 80% of them seen just once. The material was peripheral blood mononuclear cells (PBMCs), obtained before the second cycle of nivolumab. These receptors came from a human donor with classical Hodgkin lymphoma. Both conserved end residues are part of each CDR3.

CDR3	length	J	V
CASSPTRNTGELFF	14	TRBJ2-2	TRBV5-1
CASSISANYNEQFF	14	TRBJ2-1	TRBV19
CASSQGTGPNQPQHF	15	TRBJ1-5	TRBV18
CASSPPGGVGYGYTF	15	TRBJ1-2	TRBV18
CASSVAGQPTGGELFF	16	TRBJ2-2	TRBV9
CASSPRTGNTGELFF	15	TRBJ2-2	TRBV5-1
CASSTYRGKDNEQFF	15	TRBJ2-1	TRBV27
CASSPFSANPLGAQYF	16	TRBJ2-3	TRBV18
CASRRGGGNTDTQYF	15	TRBJ2-3	TRBV2
CASSPSRQGGNTGELFF	17	TRBJ2-2	TRBV9
CASSLTFGGRADTQYF	16	TRBJ2-3	TRBV7-3
CASSLLSGQDTEAFF	15	TRBJ1-1	TRBV5-1
CASSRGDGNTIYF	13	TRBJ1-3	TRBV10-2
CASSTSGGTITGELFF	16	TRBJ2-2	TRBV5-4
CASSYSGAGGLNEQFF	16	TRBJ2-1	TRBV6-5
CASSWGPKELREQYF	15	TRBJ2-7	TRBV12-1
CASSLKGVDGTQYF	14	TRBJ2-5	TRBV5-1
CASRRTSGGTDTQYF	15	TRBJ2-3	TRBV6-5
CASSLVVDSPLHF	13	TRBJ1-6	TRBV7-2
CASSLPGSPLLAKNIQYF	18	TRBJ2-4	TRBV27
CASSQSVNTDTQYF	14	TRBJ2-3	TRBV4-3
CASSNLRGTEAFF	13	TRBJ1-1	TRBV2
CASRQNTGELFF	12	TRBJ2-2	TRBV2
CACECPGGGRNTGELFF	17	TRBJ2-2	TRBV30
CASSSQGSSYNEQFF	15	TRBJ2-1	TRBV7-2
CASCYGGGSYGYTF	14	TRBJ1-2	TRBV28
CASSPLEWGYEQYF	14	TRBJ2-7	TRBV18
CASSRGLTRSSYNEQFF	17	TRBJ2-1	TRBV7-9
CASSSETRDSPLHF	14	TRBJ1-6	TRBV5-4